This T cell receptor beta chain was identified in a study of T-cell reconstitution after alpha-beta-depleted transplantation in children. CDR1 and CDR2 (germline): SGHAT, FQNNGV. V shed 2 bases and J shed 0 bases, with 8 bases lying between them. The CDR3 consists of 15 residues. This sample's TCRbeta library carried unique molecular identifier barcodes. TCRdb passed the PCR reads through MiXCR, listing each CDR3 protein once. The sample contains a few hundred thousand distinct CDR3 sequences, about an eighth of which appear only once. In this sample, this clonotype turned up many times. The source of this sequence is a human donor who donated a stem cell graft to a child with Fanconi anemia. V is TRBV11-2 and J is TRBJ2-1; D ambiguous. The sequences come from PBMCs, collected from the stem cell graft. CDR3 amino acids: CASSLQESSYNEQFF. As DNA, the CDR3 is TGTGCCAGCAGCTTACAGGAGAGCTCCTACAATGAGCAGTTCTTC.